This T cell receptor beta chain derives from a study of Ad26.COV2.S vaccination and SARS-CoV-2 variants. Study overall: Donor got 5x10^10 or 1x10^11 viral particles of Ad26.COV2.S.

CDR1 is SGHVS, CDR2 FQNEAQ, per germline. The V and J ends lost 1 base and 6 bases, in that order; junction bases with no gene match: 9. The CDR3 is 17 amino acids. As for treatment: 15 to 20 received Ad26.COV2.S at low or high dose, single or two shots; five or six received placebo; per-sample allocation not given. The samples were gathered on day 63 after the first injection of vaccine or placebo. Sequencing used immunoSEQ multiplex PCR; TCRdb keeps in-frame clones, though not all of them. The sample yields under 400,000 clones, roughly 91% seen once. The V call is TRBV7-8, the J call TRBJ2-3, with 11 bases aligning to TRBD2. Sample: peripheral blood, taken in a trial of Ad26.COV2.S vaccine versus placebo. The receptor comes from a person between 18 and 65 years old who received the Ad26.COV2.S COVID-19 vaccine or a placebo. This CDR3 reads CASSLGNSGGAGDTQYF. DNA for the CDR3: TGTGCCAGCAGCTTAGGAAATAGCGGGGGGGCCGGGGATACGCAGTATTTT.